A single sample gave rise to the 17 T cell receptor beta chains below, sequenced in a study of T cell changes during pregnancy in multiple sclerosis. Sequencing was performed with immunoSEQ multiplex PCR; in TCRdb, only in-frame clones are kept and a portion is missing. The table lists around 57,000 clones, roughly 92% of them singletons. Sequencing was performed on CD4+ T cells from peripheral blood mononuclear cells, taken in the third trimester of pregnancy. These receptors were collected from a female donor with multiple sclerosis, enrolled in a pregnancy study.

V gene TRBV9 combines with J gene TRBJ2-7, with 9 nucleotides matching TRBD2. The CDR3 covers 16 residues. J lost 7 bases, V lost 0 bases, and 11 bases had no gene match. Germline lookup yields CDR1 SGDLS and CDR2 YYNGEE. The CDR3 region has the DNA TGTGCCAGCAGCGTAGCTGGCGGGAGGGCCCCGGGAGAGCAGTACTTC. The encoded protein is CASSVAGGRAPGEQYF. Based on the CDR3 plus reference TRBV9 and TRBJ2-7, the full variable domain is DSGVTQTPKHLITATGQRVTLRCSPRSGDLSVYWYQQSLDQGLQFLIQYYNGEERAKGNILERFSAQQFPDLHSELNLSSLELGDSALYFCASSVAGGRAPGEQYFGPGTRLTVT.

This clone was picked up one time. V and J are TRBV9 and TRBJ1-1; TRBD1 matches at 9 bases. The germline gives CDR1 SGDLS, CDR2 YYNGEE. This CDR3 comprises 14 residues. With V trimmed by 4 bases and J by 7 bases, 8 bases remained unmatched. CDR3 bases: TGTGCCAGCAGCCCTCGGGGACAGGGTGATGAAGCTTTCTTT. The encoded protein is CASSPRGQGDEAFF.

V usage is TRBV2 and J usage is TRBJ2-1; 10 nucleotides agree with TRBD2. This CDR3 has 20 residues. Germline CDR1 SNHLY, CDR2 FYNNEI. J lost 5 bases, V lost 4 bases, and 20 bases had no gene match. DNA for the CDR3: TGTGCCAGCAGTGTTTGGGGTTCCCAAGATAGCGGGGGGCTCGACAATGAGCAGTTCTTC. This translates into CASSVWGSQDSGGLDNEQFF.

V usage is TRBV5-1 and J usage is TRBJ1-1; 9 nucleotides line up with TRBD1. CDR1 and CDR2 (germline): SGHRS, YFSETQ. V lost 1 base and J lost 4; bases outside the gene matches: 5. This CDR3 has 15 residues. CDR3 nucleotide sequence: TGCGCCAGCAGCTTGTCGGGACAGGGAATCACTGAAGCTTTCTTT. Its translation: CASSLSGQGITEAFF.

The gene calls are TRBV7-2 and TRBJ2-5; D call uncertain. Trimming left V 5 bases short and J 2 bases short, with 6 bases between. Germline CDR1 is SGHTA and CDR2 is FQGNSA. The CDR3 is 12 amino acids. The CDR3 loop reads CASSRVQETQYF. In DNA form, the CDR3 reads TGTGCCAGCAGCCGGGTACAAGAGACCCAGTACTTC.

The CDR3 reads CASTEGGGSYGYTF. The CDR3 nucleotides read TGTGCCAGCACCGAAGGGGGGGGCAGCTATGGCTACACCTTC. The V call is TRBV28, the J call TRBJ1-2, with a possible D match to TRBD1 (6 bases). In germline, CDR1 is MDHEN, CDR2 SYDVKM. The CDR3 is 14 residues long. Trimming removed 7 bases from V and 4 bases from J, with 16 bases in between.

J is TRBJ2-1 and V is TRBV19; TRBD1 might be the D (7 bases). In germline, CDR1 is LNHDA, CDR2 SQIVND (reference sequence). Trimming cost V 6 bases and J 3 bases, with 18 bases left between them. The CDR3 extends over 16 amino acids. The CDR3 loop reads CASSSGGRSYYNEQFF. In nucleotides, the CDR3 is TGTGCCAGTAGCTCAGGGGGGCGATCCTACTACAATGAGCAGTTCTTC.

The sample holds one count of this clone. This chain connects TRBV18 to TRBJ2-5, with TRBD2 identical over 9 bases. The CDR3 is 14 amino acids. With 5 bases clipped from V and 3 bases from J, the junction kept 4 bases outside the gene matches. Germline CDR1 is KGHSH and CDR2 is LQKENI. The CDR3 bases are TGTGCCAGCTCATCGTTAGCGGGGGAAGAGACCCAGTACTTC. As protein: CASSSLAGEETQYF.

The chain recombines TRBV5-1 with TRBJ2-7; 8 bases agree with TRBD1. Germline values: CDR1 SGHRS, CDR2 YFSETQ. CDR3 length equals 13 residues. V was pared by 7 bases and J by 0 bases, with 3 bases of the junction left unmatched. The CDR3 region is CASRTGSSYEQYF. CDR3 DNA: TGCGCCAGCCGGACAGGGAGCTCCTACGAGCAGTACTTC.

This clone showed up just a few times. This chain links TRBV5-1 with TRBJ2-7, with D possibly being TRBD2 (6 bases). Trimming left V 4 bases short and J 0 bases short, with 20 bases between. This CDR3 comprises 17 residues. CDR1 SGHRS and CDR2 YFSETQ come from the germline V gene. The DNA for the CDR3 is TGCGCCAGCAGCCCACTAGGCGTGGCGGGGAGCTCCTACGAGCAGTACTTC. Its translation is CASSPLGVAGSSYEQYF.

The chain is built from TRBV6-4 and TRBJ2-7, with 9 nucleotides matching TRBD1. The CDR3 runs 15 residues. After removal of 4 bases from V and 2 bases from J, the junction contained 6 bases not matched to a gene. Germline V gene lookup returns CDR1 MRHNA and CDR2 SNTAGT. The chain's CDR3 is CASSAGTGRTYEQYF. As DNA, the CDR3 is TGTGCCAGCAGTGCCGGGACAGGGCGGACCTACGAGCAGTACTTC.

The CDR3 loop is CASKGTVPSGNTIYF. The CDR3 DNA follows: TGTGCCAGCAAAGGGACAGTGCCCTCTGGAAACACCATATATTTT. The rearrangement uses TRBV6-5 and TRBJ1-3; 7 bases are a match to TRBD1. This CDR3 contains 15 residues. The V gene's germline CDR1 is MNHEY and CDR2 SVGAGI. Germline trimming cut 7 bases from V and 0 bases from J; bases unmatched to any gene: 6.

V gene TRBV5-4 combines with J gene TRBJ2-7; TRBD2 aligns across 7 bases. V was pared by 4 bases and J by 2 bases, with 9 bases of the junction left unmatched. The CDR3 is 15 amino acids. Germline V lookup: CDR1 SGHNT, CDR2 YYREEE (reference sequence). Here the CDR3 reads CASSLLGGLTYEQYF. The CDR3 coding sequence is TGTGCCAGCAGCCTGTTGGGGGGGTTGACCTACGAGCAGTACTTC.

The V and J genes are TRBV15 and TRBJ2-7; 12 bases fit TRBD2. The germline V gene has CDR1 LNHNV and CDR2 YYDKDF (reference sequence). This CDR3 is 16 amino acids long. V was pared by 5 bases and J by 3 bases, with 8 bases of the junction left unmatched. CDR3 in amino acids: CATSFRTSGTIYEQYF. CDR3 coding DNA: TGTGCCACCAGCTTCCGGACTAGCGGGACCATCTACGAGCAGTACTTC.

The gene calls are TRBV9 and TRBJ2-5, with D perhaps TRBD1 (5 bases). Between the trimmed V and J ends, which lost 6 bases and 5 bases, there was a span of 32 bases. Looked up from germline, CDR1 is SGDLS and CDR2 is YYNGEE. The CDR3 covers 19 residues. The CDR3 coding sequence is TGTGCCAGCATAGGTTGGGGCACTTGGGCTGCCCTGCCACTGGAGACCCAGTACTTC. This translates into CASIGWGTWAALPLETQYF.

The chain joins TRBV4-2 to TRBJ2-1; 14 bases are a match to TRBD2. Trimming took 0 bases from V and 13 from J; bases not matched to a gene: 8. Germline-derived CDR1 and CDR2 are LGHNA and YNFKEQ. The CDR3 runs to 16 residues. This CDR3 reads CASSQDLTSGRGSQFF. The CDR3 coding sequence is TGTGCCAGCAGCCAAGATTTGACTAGCGGGAGGGGCTCCCAGTTCTTC.

This clone was counted once. V is TRBV15 and J is TRBJ2-2; perhaps TRBD2 as D (6 bases). The germline V gene has CDR1 LNHNV and CDR2 YYDKDF (reference sequence). This CDR3 region has 15 residues. Trimming took 1 base from V and 7 from J, leaving 13 bases between them. The CDR3 nucleotides are TGTGCCACCAGCAGAGTGGGAGGAGAGGGCGGGGAGCTGTTTTTT. Its translation is CATSRVGGEGGELFF.